Following are 6 T cell receptor beta chains from one sample sequenced in a study of blood T cells in healthy people across ages. The authors ran a second PCR of about 6 to 12 cycles using a sample-barcoded 5' primer and a J-beta primer mix. MiXCR, applied by TCRdb to the 5' RACE reads, yields one record per CDR3 protein. The table lists approximately 1.5 million distinct CDR3 sequences, roughly 32% of them singletons. The sequenced material came from blood. These receptors all stem from a woman in her thirties in good health.

The V gene is TRBV7-2, the J gene TRBJ2-1; 15 bases agree with TRBD2. The V and J ends lost 5 bases and 2 bases, in that order; junction bases with no gene match: 4. The length of the CDR3 is 17 residues. Germline values: CDR1 SGHTA, CDR2 FQGNSA. The CDR3 is CASSRTSGGAPYNEQFF. DNA for the CDR3: TGTGCCAGCAGCCGGACTAGCGGGGGGGCCCCCTACAATGAGCAGTTCTTC.

This clonotype occurred many times. V is TRBV3-1 and J is TRBJ2-5; no firm D call. The CDR3 loop spans 12 amino acids. Trimming left V 3 bases short and J 5 bases short, with 7 bases between. CDR1 is LGHDT and CDR2 is YNNKEL in the germline V gene (reference sequence). The CDR3 protein is CASSHLGETQYF. In DNA, the CDR3 is TGTGCCAGCAGCCACCTTGGTGAGACCCAGTACTTC.

The CDR3 region has the DNA TGTGCCAGCAGTCACATAGCGGGGGGGCGCACAGATACGCAGTATTTT. This encodes CASSHIAGGRTDTQYF. V and J are TRBV12-3 or TRBV12-4 and TRBJ2-3; 11 nucleotides align to TRBD2. Germline trimming cut 5 bases from V and 1 base from J; bases unmatched to any gene: 5. The CDR3 loop spans 16 amino acids.

The chain links TRBV3-1 to TRBJ2-5, with D unclear. V lost 1 base and J 2 bases, leaving 8 bases between the germline ends. The CDR3 has 14 amino acids. The germline gives CDR1 LGHDT, CDR2 YNNKEL (reference sequence). The CDR3 DNA reads TGTGCCAGCAGCCAAGGTCGCACTCAAGAGACCCAGTACTTC. This sequence encodes CASSQGRTQETQYF.

The V call is TRBV5-1, the J call TRBJ2-3, with 11 bases lining up with TRBD1. Per the germline V gene, CDR1 is SGHRS and CDR2 is YFSETQ. Trimming cost V 4 bases and J 4 bases; bases outside gene matches: 5. CDR3 length: 15 residues. CDR3 amino acids: CASSPDRGHADTQYF. Written as DNA, the CDR3 is TGCGCCAGCAGCCCGGACAGGGGGCATGCAGATACGCAGTATTTT.

V is TRBV4-2 and J is TRBJ2-5; D unclear. V was pared by 1 base and J by 2 bases, with 11 bases between. The CDR3 is 15 amino acids. CDR1 is LGHNA and CDR2 is YNFKEQ in the germline V gene. CDR3 sequence (DNA): TGTGCCAGCAGCCAAGCCGCCGGCTATCAAGAGACCCAGTACTTC. Translation: CASSQAAGYQETQYF.